The clone carrying this T cell receptor beta chain was observed a single time. Its antigen is undetermined. From RNA transcripts, TCR beta CDR3 regions were amplified. When the TCR CDR3 underwent first-round RT-PCR, the HTBI primer set was used. MiXCR was run by TCRdb on the multiplex PCR reads, yielding one entry per CDR3 protein. The table lists approximately 400,000 distinct CDR3 sequences, approximately 14% of them singletons. The data are from a study of T cells in Graves' hyperthyroidism and ophthalmopathy. Whole-study context: Pretreatment peripheral blood was obtained at initial diagnosis. Study observations and caveats: Appearing also in blood were most of the thyroid clonotypes expanded above 0.001.

The hyperthyroidism was newly diagnosed and had lasted under 2 months; the patients were aged 18 to 65. The authors took PBMCs from about 9.5 ml fresh peripheral blood. J was trimmed by 2 bases and V by 3 bases; bases with no gene match: 3. This CDR3 contains 15 residues. Germline CDR1 and CDR2: SGDLS and YYNGEE. What was sequenced was blood. The chain couples TRBV9 to TRBJ2-3, with 10 bases aligning to TRBD2. The source is a woman under 30 with Graves' hyperthyroidism. For the CDR3, the DNA is TGTGCCAGCAGCGGTAGCGGGGGGTTCACAGATACGCAGTATTTT. This encodes CASSGSGGFTDTQYF.